The source of this TCR beta chain is a study of blood T cell repertoires in COVID-19. Sequencing used immunoSEQ multiplex PCR; TCRdb keeps in-frame clones, though not all of them. The sample yields about 63,000 clones, approximately 80% seen once. Trimming left V 5 bases short and J 11 bases short, with 13 bases between. Germline CDR1 reads SEHNR; CDR2 reads FQNEAQ (reference sequence). The CDR3 loop spans 13 amino acids. The sequence was collected from a man between 60 and 75 years old with COVID-19, enrolled during active disease. The chain uses TRBV7-9 and TRBJ1-6; the D is unclear. Sequencing was done on a sample of peripheral blood. CDR3 residues: CASSPDRVPPLHF. CDR3 nucleotides: TGTGCCAGCAGCCCAGACCGGGTACCACCCCTCCACTTT.